These 14 T cell receptor beta chains share one sample of origin, sequenced in a study of cytomegalovirus exposure and HLA in healthy donors. Primers included in the PCR were 60 Vbeta and 13 Jbeta primers. Assay used: immunoSEQ multiplex PCR; TCRdb lists only in-frame clones, some missing. There are 140,000 to 150,000 clones in the sample; approximately 72% occur only once, and 5.5% to 7.5% lies in the top ten. Sequencing was carried out using PBMCs. The source of these receptors is a woman aged 60 to 75 in good health and CMV-seronegative.

This clone was recorded once. The genes are TRBV7-6 and TRBJ2-7; 8 bases are shared with TRBD2. Losses at the gene ends were 4 bases for V and 3 bases for J; bases not matched to a gene: 2. CDR3 length: 13 residues. Germline V lookup: CDR1 SGHVS, CDR2 FNYEAQ. The CDR3 sequence: CASSYGTSYEQYF. DNA of the CDR3: TGTGCCAGCAGCTACGGGACTAGCTACGAGCAGTACTTC. The variable domain in full, with the rest retrieved from reference TRBV7-6 and TRBJ2-7, is GAGVSQSPRYKVTKRGQDVALRCDPISGHVSLYWYRQALGQGPEFLTYFNYEAQQDKSGLPNDRFSAERPEGSISTLTIQRTEQRDSAMYRCASSYGTSYEQYFGPGTRLTVT.

Remarks on this clone: Other DNA sequences in this sample translate to the same CDR3. The chain couples TRBV6-1 to TRBJ2-7, with 7 bases that match TRBD1. Germline V lookup: CDR1 MNHNS, CDR2 SASEGT. CDR3 length equals 15 residues. Losses at the gene ends were 6 bases for V and 0 bases for J; bases not matched to a gene: 8. In DNA form, the CDR3 reads TGTGCCAGCAGATCAGGGGGAGCCCCCTCCTACGAGCAGTACTTC. Translating gives CASRSGGAPSYEQYF.

Regarding this clone: Other DNA sequences in this sample translate to the same CDR3. The genes are TRBV4-3 and TRBJ2-7; 9 positions match TRBD1. The ends lost 3 bases at V and 2 bases at J; junction bases unmatched: 2. The germline V gene has CDR1 LGHNA and CDR2 YSLEER. The CDR3 has 14 residues. Here the CDR3 reads CASSQGTGTYEQYF. DNA for the CDR3: TGCGCCAGCAGCCAGGGGACAGGGACCTACGAGCAGTACTTC.

This chain links TRBV7-2 with TRBJ2-7; 11 bases align to TRBD2. The CDR3 extends over 18 amino acids. V lost 1 base, J lost 1 base, and 9 bases stayed unmatched. CDR1 and CDR2 (germline): SGHTA, FQGNSA. CDR3 sequence (DNA): TGTGCCAGCAGCTTAGGGGCAGCCGGGACTAGCGGATCCTACGAGCAGTACTTC. Translating gives CASSLGAAGTSGSYEQYF.

This clone occurred a few times. The rearrangement uses TRBV5-4 and TRBJ2-1; TRBD2 agrees at 14 bases. The CDR3 is made up of 17 amino acids. CDR1 and CDR2 (germline): SGHNT, YYREEE (reference sequence). V lost 3 bases to trimming and J lost 6 bases; unmatched junction nucleotides: 8. This CDR3 reads CASSSMIGLAGGNEQFF. Written as DNA, the CDR3 is TGTGCCAGCAGCTCGATGATAGGACTAGCGGGAGGCAATGAGCAGTTCTTC.

This CDR3 is CASSFQERDTEAFF. The CDR3 bases are TGTGCCAGCAGTTTCCAGGAGCGGGACACTGAAGCTTTCTTT. This chain joins TRBV28 and TRBJ1-1, with D hard to call. CDR1 is MDHEN and CDR2 is SYDVKM in the germline V gene. CDR3 length: 14 amino acids. Trimming shortened V by 3 bases and J by 3 bases, and 11 bases separated the two germline ends.

V usage is TRBV5-1 and J usage is TRBJ2-3, with D possibly matching TRBD2 (5 bases). The CDR3 spans 14 residues. Germline loops: CDR1 SGHRS, CDR2 YFSETQ. Between the trimmed V and J ends, which lost 6 bases and 1 base, there was a span of 12 bases. CDR3 loop: CASKLLRGTDTQYF. In nucleotides, the CDR3 is TGCGCCAGCAAGCTGTTGCGGGGCACAGATACGCAGTATTTT.

This chain links TRBV2 with TRBJ1-3; D is unclear. V lost 8 bases and J lost 4, with 15 bases in between. Germline V gene data show CDR1 as SNHLY and CDR2 as FYNNEI. There are 14 residues in the CDR3. CDR3 coding DNA: TGTGCCAGCTCGGAGACCCCGCCCGGAAACACCATATATTTT. Residues: CASSETPPGNTIYF.

The chain uses TRBV6-5 and TRBJ1-1, with D uncertain. This CDR3 region has 14 residues. V was cut by 6 bases and J by 1 base, with 12 bases left in between. Looked up from germline, CDR1 is MNHEY and CDR2 is SVGAGI. The CDR3 loop is CASSLGNWNTEAFF. In DNA, the CDR3 is TGTGCCAGCAGCCTCGGGAATTGGAACACTGAAGCTTTCTTT.

This chain joins TRBV5-5 and TRBJ2-7; D is undetermined. V shed 0 bases and J shed 0 bases, with 10 bases lying between them. Germline CDR1 SGHKS, CDR2 YYEKEE (reference sequence). This CDR3 has 15 amino acids. The CDR3 DNA sequence: TGTGCCAGCAGCTTGGCTTTTGACAACTCCTACGAGCAGTACTTC. It yields the protein CASSLAFDNSYEQYF.

The chain has TRBV9 and TRBJ1-6; perhaps TRBD1 as D (6 bases). The CDR3 spans 15 residues. The V end lost 2 bases, the J end lost 3 bases, and 9 bases lay between the germline ends. Germline loops: CDR1 SGDLS, CDR2 YYNGEE. The CDR3 region is CASSVRQDYNSPLHF. The CDR3 bases are TGTGCCAGCAGCGTTCGACAGGACTATAATTCACCCCTCCACTTT.

This clone was recorded once. This chain links TRBV7-2 with TRBJ2-1, with 7 bases aligning to TRBD2. CDR3 length equals 16 residues. Germline V gives CDR1 SGHTA, CDR2 FQGNSA. V shed 5 bases, J shed 5 bases, and the junction held 12 bases outside the gene matches. CDR3 DNA: TGTGCCAGCAGCGGGGCCCTAGGGAGGGGTCACAATGAGCAGTTCTTC. Protein: CASSGALGRGHNEQFF.

CDR3: CASRVQVNTEAFF. The CDR3 coding sequence is TGTGCCAGCAGAGTCCAGGTGAACACTGAAGCTTTCTTT. This rearrangement joins TRBV7-9 to TRBJ1-1; D uncertain. This CDR3 is 13 amino acids long. Trimming stripped 6 bases from V and 0 bases from J, with 8 bases between. The germline V gene encodes CDR1 SEHNR and CDR2 FQNEAQ (reference sequence).

The chain links TRBV29-1 to TRBJ2-7; D might be TRBD1 (5 bases). Germline assignment: CDR1 SQVTM and CDR2 ANQGSEA. V lost 5 bases, J lost 0 bases, and 8 bases lay in between. The CDR3 covers 12 residues. CDR3 nucleotides: TGCAGCGTTCAGGGTTTCTCCTACGAGCAGTACTTC. Amino acids: CSVQGFSYEQYF.